This T cell receptor beta chain comes out of a study of T cells in Graves' hyperthyroidism and ophthalmopathy. Amplification of TCR beta CDR3 regions used RNA as the template. HTBI primers drove first-round RT-PCR of the TCR CDR3. TCRdb re-analysed the multiplex PCR reads in MiXCR, keeping a single row per CDR3 protein. This table has 300,000 to 350,000 distinct CDR3 sequences, around 18% appearing once. CDR3 length equals 11 residues. V was pared by 4 bases and J by 6 bases, with 6 bases between. Per the germline V gene, CDR1 is SQVTM and CDR2 is ANQGSEA. This clonotype was found many times. The receptor was isolated from a woman aged 35 to 49 with Graves' ophthalmopathy. The sequencing input was blood. V and J are TRBV29-1 and TRBJ2-2; D remains unclear. The CDR3 coding sequence is TGCAGCGTTGTGGATTCCGGGGAGCTGTTTTTT. The encoded protein is CSVVDSGELFF.